This passage covers 3 T cell receptor beta chains from one sample sequenced in a study of blood T cell repertoires in COVID-19. The repertoire was sequenced with immunoSEQ multiplex PCR; TCRdb's copy has only in-frame clones and lacks some. Of some 400,000 clones listed, 85% to 90% are singletons. The source material was peripheral blood. The receptors here all came from a man aged 18-30 years with active or convalescent COVID-19.

This chain uses TRBV9 with TRBJ2-1, with 7 positions matching TRBD1. This CDR3 contains 16 residues. Germline V gene data show CDR1 as SGDLS and CDR2 as YYNGEE. V lost 0 bases, J lost 2 bases, and 5 bases stayed unmatched. Written as DNA, the CDR3 is TGTGCCAGCAGCGTAGAAGACAGGGATACCTACAATGAGCAGTTCTTC. Translated: CASSVEDRDTYNEQFF.

The table lists this clone with a count of one. V is TRBV28 and J is TRBJ2-3; 8 bases align to TRBD2. The V segment lost 0 bases and the J segment 0 bases; nucleotides outside the gene matches: 5. Germline V gene lookup returns CDR1 MDHEN and CDR2 SYDVKM. CDR3 length: 17 residues. CDR3 amino acids: CASSLWELAASTDTQYF. CDR3 nucleotide sequence: TGTGCCAGCAGTTTATGGGAACTAGCGGCGAGCACAGATACGCAGTATTTT. Looking up the rest from reference TRBV28 and TRBJ2-3 gives the full variable domain: DVKVTQSSRYLVKRTGEKVFLECVQDMDHENMFWYRQDPGLGLRLIYFSYDVKMKEKGDIPEGYSVSREKKERFSLILESASTNQTSMYLCASSLWELAASTDTQYFGPGTRLTVL.

The chain carries TRBV19 and TRBJ2-7, with a weak D call TRBD2 (6 bases). The germline V gene has CDR1 LNHDA and CDR2 SQIVND (reference sequence). The CDR3 runs to 14 residues. Trimming removed 7 bases from V and 2 bases from J, with 15 bases in between. The CDR3 DNA reads TGTGCCAGTACCAACCGGTGGGGGGCCTACGAGCAGTACTTC. It yields the protein CASTNRWGAYEQYF. Supplemented by reference TRBV19 and TRBJ2-7, the full variable domain reads DGGITQSPKYLFRKEGQNVTLSCEQNLNHDAMYWYRQDPGQGLRLIYYSQIVNDFQKGDIAEGYSVSREKKESFPLTVTSAQKNPTAFYLCASTNRWGAYEQYFGPGTRLTVT.